These T cell receptor beta chains were read from a single sample in a study of CD8+CD57+ T cells in acquired aplastic anemia. TCRdb re-called the reads through MiXCR, storing one row per CDR3 protein. Among just over 450,000 distinct CDR3 sequences, around 32% were seen once, and the ten largest hold 0.8% to 0.85%. The sequenced sample was sorted CD4+, CD8+, or CD8+CD57+ T cells (not recorded which) from PBMCs. These receptors originate from a human donor with aplastic anemia. Both conserved end residues are part of each CDR3. D genes are given only for firm matches. For some rows the clone size is stated as once, few or many, or as a class when expanded; others skip it.

D gene	V gene	J gene	clone size	CDR3 DNA	CDR3 protein
TRBD1	TRBV19	TRBJ2-3	few	TGTGCCAGCAGGGACAGCCCGGCAGATACGCAGTATTTT	CASRDSPADTQYF
TRBD2	TRBV25-1	TRBJ2-1	.	TGTGCCAGCAGCCCGACCTCGACTAGCGGGAGGCCCAACAATGAGCAGTTCTTC	CASSPTSTSGRPNNEQFF
.	TRBV25-1	TRBJ2-5	many	TGTGCCAGCAGTGATCCAGGGGTTTTTCAACTGGAGACCCAGTACTTC	CASSDPGVFQLETQYF
TRBD2	TRBV29-1	TRBJ2-2	many	TGCAGCGTTTCCGGACTAGCGGGACCCGGGGAGCTGTTTTTT	CSVSGLAGPGELFF
.	TRBV2	TRBJ2-7	.	TGTGCCAGCTCACCTCTGACAGAAGACGAGCAGTACTTC	CASSPLTEDEQYF
.	TRBV2	TRBJ2-5	.	TGTGCCACACGTCAGGGGAGCGCAGGGGAGACCCAGTACTTC	CATRQGSAGETQYF
.	TRBV2	TRBJ1-2	.	TGTGCCAGCAGTGTAGCCAGGGTGAATGGCTACACCTTC	CASSVARVNGYTF
.	TRBV29-1	TRBJ1-1	.	TGCAGCAGTTTGGTAGGGGGTTGGGACACTGAAGCTTTCTTT	CSSLVGGWDTEAFF
.	TRBV25-1	TRBJ2-2	.	TGTGCCAGCAGCCAGGGACGGATGAACACCGGGGAGCTGTTTTTT	CASSQGRMNTGELFF
TRBD2	TRBV30	TRBJ2-1	.	TGTGCCTGGAGTACGGCGGGAGCTTCCTACAATGAGCAGTTCTTC	CAWSTAGASYNEQFF
.	TRBV7-9	TRBJ2-5	.	TGTGCCAGCGCGGGCGGGAATGAAGAGACCCAGTACTTC	CASAGGNEETQYF
.	TRBV28	TRBJ1-5	.	TGTGCCAGCAGTCCTCACGCGGATAGCAATCAGCCCCAGCATTTT	CASSPHADSNQPQHF
.	TRBV10-3	TRBJ1-5	.	TGTGCCATCAGTCCGATAGGGTTTACGGAAAACAATCAGCCCCAGCATTTT	CAISPIGFTENNQPQHF